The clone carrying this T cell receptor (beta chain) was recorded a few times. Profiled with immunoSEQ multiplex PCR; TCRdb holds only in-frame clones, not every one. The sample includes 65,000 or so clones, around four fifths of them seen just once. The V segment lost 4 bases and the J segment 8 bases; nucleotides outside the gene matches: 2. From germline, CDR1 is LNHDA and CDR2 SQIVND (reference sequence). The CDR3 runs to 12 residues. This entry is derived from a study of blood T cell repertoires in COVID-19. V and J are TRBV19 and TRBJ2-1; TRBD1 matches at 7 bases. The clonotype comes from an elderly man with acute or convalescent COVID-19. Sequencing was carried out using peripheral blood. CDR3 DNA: TGTGCCAGTAGTAGACAGGGTGATGAGCAGTTCTTC. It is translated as CASSRQGDEQFF.